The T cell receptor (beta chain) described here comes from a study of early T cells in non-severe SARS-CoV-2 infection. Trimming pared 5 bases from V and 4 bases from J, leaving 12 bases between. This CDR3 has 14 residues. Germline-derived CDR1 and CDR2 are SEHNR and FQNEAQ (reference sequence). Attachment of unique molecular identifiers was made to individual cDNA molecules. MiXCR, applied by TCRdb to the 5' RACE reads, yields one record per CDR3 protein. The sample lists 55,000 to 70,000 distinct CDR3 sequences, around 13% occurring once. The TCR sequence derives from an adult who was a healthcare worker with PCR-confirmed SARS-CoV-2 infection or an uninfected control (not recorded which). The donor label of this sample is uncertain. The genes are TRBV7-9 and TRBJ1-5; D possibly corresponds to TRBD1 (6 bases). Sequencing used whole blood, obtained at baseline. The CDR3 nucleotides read TGTGCCAGCAGCCGGGGGCAGGGTAATCAGCCCCAGCATTTT. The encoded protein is CASSRGQGNQPQHF.